This T cell receptor beta chain is from a study of T cells in tuberculosis (dated 2018 in TCRdb). Regarding the complete study: In the study, CD1B tetramers and high-throughput TCR immunosequencing were combined to characterize T cells specific for the mycobacterial lipid antigen glucose monomycolate (GMM). In a South African clinical cohort, IGRA-negative adolescents, IGRA-positive adolescents with latent tuberculosis and adults with active tuberculosis were compared, with roughly 9 people in each group. Active tuberculosis patient PBMC were archived before or within 7 days of starting standard anti-tuberculosis treatment.

As concerns this clone: What this receptor recognizes is not known. Base qualities are not provided; no much larger clone lies one nucleotide away.

TCR libraries were generated with the immunoSEQ multiplex PCR assay, using TCR-beta and/or TCR-alpha/delta assays for each sample. The amplified TCR libraries were sequenced using the Illumina high-throughput platform. Per the authors' processing: Clustering and dimensionality reduction relied on pairwise TCRdist distances among GMM-specific receptors from T cells that were either sorted ex vivo or expanded in vitro. Each clinical repertoire received a mean NN-distance score, defined as the average TCRdist to the nearest 10% of tetramer-positive reference sequences. GEM TCR motif frequency was calculated as the fraction of unique TCRs that matched known GEM sequences by V/J usage and CDR3 length. Linear discriminant analysis with leave-one-out cross-validation, implemented in scikit-learn, was used to classify active tuberculosis. As stored in TCRdb, this immuneACCESS dataset retains in-frame rearrangements with V and J assigned. A fraction of the clones does not appear; measured against another copy, unresolved V genes explain less than half of the discrepancy, and the remainder lacks a known reason. V and J calls and clone size are those listed in that table; D and trimming were worked out from the DNA. The sample contains more than 20,000 clones, around 85% of them found a single time. The ten most abundant clones make up around 14% of the sample.

This sample's time point label indicates: new active TB diagnosis, blood taken before or within 7 days of starting treatment. Patients with active tuberculosis were defined as newly diagnosed, HIV-seronegative South African adults aged 18 years or older. Active tuberculosis was confirmed by positive sputum smear microscopy and/or positive M. tuberculosis culture. Immunosequencing was performed on unsorted cryopreserved PBMC, with 75,000 to 100,000 T cells per clinical donor covered on average. The paper as a whole reports these results and caveats: The smaller NN-distances in active tuberculosis patients were driven in part by shorter CDR3-alpha lengths, while the difference seen for TCR-beta was not statistically significant. Using GEM motif frequencies, a classifier achieved 60% to 70% accuracy, whereas a classifier built on the diverse GMM-specific repertoire got to around 90% accuracy (AUROC around 0.88). Clinical samples were selected based on which cryopreserved specimens were available, and the active tuberculosis cases were adults whereas the controls were adolescents. Active tuberculosis TCR-alpha repertoires showed smaller mean NN-distances to GMM-specific TCRs than IGRA-negative controls, suggesting clonal expansion of these TCRs.

The sample here was PBMCs, taken at tuberculosis diagnosis. The receptor's source is an adult with tuberculosis.

In nucleotide form, the sequence is TGTGCCAGCAGCTGGGGACAGGCAGAAAAACTGTTTTTT. It translates as CASSWGQAEKLFF. The rearrangement combines TRBV7-2 with TRBJ1-4; 8 central nucleotides agree with TRBD1. The germline V gene specifies SGHTA as CDR1 and FQGNSA as CDR2. From the cysteine up to the phenylalanine, the CDR3 has a length of 13 residues. CDR3 DNA only is kept here, 39 bases in frame from base 1. The germline V end is reduced by 4 bases and the J end by 8 bases; junction bases left unmatched: 3.